The present T cell receptor (beta chain) was sequenced within a study of T cell responses to AZD1222 COVID-19 vaccine. Study-level background: Pooled samples include second doses given at about 4 or 12 weeks. Points from the study as a whole: Targets within unmutated variant regions were reportedly found for nearly half of spike-specific TCRs. Spike as a whole was targeted by vaccine-associated CD4 TCRs, dominant at 160-218 and 743-854. Most donors were white British and more were female, and clonal diversity was possibly underestimated.

Sequencing was performed with immunoSEQ multiplex PCR; in TCRdb, only in-frame clones are kept and a portion is missing. The sample has under 150,000 clones, roughly 90% seen once; the top ten hold about 5%. A note on this clone: What it binds is unknown.

Germline values: CDR1 MDHEN, CDR2 SYDVKM. The V end lost 6 bases, the J end lost 1 base, and 15 bases lay between the germline ends. The CDR3 contains 15 residues. The material sequenced was peripheral blood, taken on day 0 of AZD1222 vaccination. The clonotype was recovered from an adult in good health. The chain couples TRBV28 to TRBJ1-1; no definite D call. The CDR3 DNA follows: TGTGCCAGCAGACCCGCCGGCCTGAGGAACACTGAAGCTTTCTTT. This sequence encodes CASRPAGLRNTEAFF. Combining the CDR3 with reference TRBV28 and TRBJ1-1 gives the whole variable domain DVKVTQSSRYLVKRTGEKVFLECVQDMDHENMFWYRQDPGLGLRLIYFSYDVKMKEKGDIPEGYSVSREKKERFSLILESASTNQTSMYLCASRPAGLRNTEAFFGQGTRLTVV.